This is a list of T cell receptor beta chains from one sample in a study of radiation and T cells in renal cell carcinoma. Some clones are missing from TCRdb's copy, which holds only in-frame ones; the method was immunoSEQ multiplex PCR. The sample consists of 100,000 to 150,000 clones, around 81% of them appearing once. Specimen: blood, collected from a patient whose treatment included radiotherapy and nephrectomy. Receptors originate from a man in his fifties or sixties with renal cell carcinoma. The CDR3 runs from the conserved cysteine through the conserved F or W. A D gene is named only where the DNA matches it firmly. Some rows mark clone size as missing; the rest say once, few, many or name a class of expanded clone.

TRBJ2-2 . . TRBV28 TGTGCCAGCGGGGGGGCTGGCGGGGAGCTGTTTTTT CASGGAGGELFF
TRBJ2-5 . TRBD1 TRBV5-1 TGCGCCAGCAGCTTGCCGGACAGGGGAGAAGAGACCCAGTACTTC CASSLPDRGEETQYF
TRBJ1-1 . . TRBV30 TGTGCCTGGAGCCTCGGGCTTCTTGGGGCTTTCTTT CAWSLGLLGAFF
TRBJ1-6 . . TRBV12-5 TGTGCTAGTGGTTTGCCGCGGACGGGAGGGAACGCCTATAATTCACCCCTCCACTTT CASGLPRTGGNAYNSPLHF
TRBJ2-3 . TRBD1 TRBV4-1 TGCGCCAGCAGCCAAGGCCCGGACAGGGGAACAGATACGCAGTATTTT CASSQGPDRGTDTQYF
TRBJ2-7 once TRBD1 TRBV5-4 TGTGCCAGCAGCCCGACAGGGGACCTCTCCTACGAGCAGTACTTC CASSPTGDLSYEQYF
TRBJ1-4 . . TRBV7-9 TGTGCCAGCAGCTTAGGGGTTACGGGGGCCTATGAAAAACTGTTTTTT CASSLGVTGAYEKLFF
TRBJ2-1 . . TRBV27 TGTGCCAGCAGTTTTTCAGGGCCTTACAATGAGCAGTTCTTC CASSFSGPYNEQFF
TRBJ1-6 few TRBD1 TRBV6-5 TGTGCCAGCAGTTACGGACAGGGAGACACTAATTCACCCCTCCACTTT CASSYGQGDTNSPLHF
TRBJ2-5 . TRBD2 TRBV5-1 TGCGCCAGCAGCTTGTGGGGGGGTCAAGAGACCCAGTACTTC CASSLWGGQETQYF
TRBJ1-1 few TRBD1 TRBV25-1 TGTGCCAGCAGGAGACAGGGGGGGGAAGCTTTCTTT CASRRQGGEAFF
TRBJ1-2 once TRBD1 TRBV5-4 TGTGCCAGCAGCTCTAGGACAGGGGGCGGCTATGGCTACACCTTC CASSSRTGGGYGYTF
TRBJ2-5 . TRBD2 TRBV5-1 TGCGCCAGCAGCTTGGGCGCGGGAGCGGGAGAGACCCAGTACTTC CASSLGAGAGETQYF
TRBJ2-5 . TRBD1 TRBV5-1 TGCGCCAGCAGCAAGGAGGACAGGGTGGGACAAGAGACCCAGTACTTC CASSKEDRVGQETQYF
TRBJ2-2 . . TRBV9 TGTGCCAGCAGCCTCAAAGGGGGTTACACCGGGGAGCTGTTTTTT CASSLKGGYTGELFF
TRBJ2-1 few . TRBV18 TGTGCCAGCTCACGGGGGAACGAGCAGTTCTTC CASSRGNEQFF
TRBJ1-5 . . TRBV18 TGTGCCAGCTCACCATCGACAGCAAAGAATCAGCCCCAGCATTTT CASSPSTAKNQPQHF
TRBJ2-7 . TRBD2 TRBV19 TGTGCCAGTAGTTCTCCGGGACTAGCGGAACAGGGGCAGTACTTC CASSSPGLAEQGQYF
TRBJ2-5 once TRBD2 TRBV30 TGTGCCTGGAGTGCTAGCGGGGGGCTTGGGACCCAGTACTTC CAWSASGGLGTQYF
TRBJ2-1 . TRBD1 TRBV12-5 TGTGCTAGTGGGAACAGGGGCCGCTCCTACAATGAGCAGTTCTTC CASGNRGRSYNEQFF
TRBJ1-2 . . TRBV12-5 TGTGCTAGTGGTGCGGGCCTCCAGGGTGGCTACACCTTC CASGAGLQGGYTF
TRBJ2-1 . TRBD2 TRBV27 TGTGCCAGCAGTTTGGGACTAGCGGGTTTCAATGAGCAGTTCTTC CASSLGLAGFNEQFF
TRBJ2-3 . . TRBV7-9 TGTGCCAGCAGCCTGGTCGGCGGATCCCGTAATACGCAGTATTTT CASSLVGGSRNTQYF
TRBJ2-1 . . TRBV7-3 TGTGCCAGCAGCTCGCCCAATTATAGTAATGAGCAGTTCTTC CASSSPNYSNEQFF
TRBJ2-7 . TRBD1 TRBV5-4 TGTGCCAGCAGCTCCGACAGGGCCTACGAGCAGTACTTC CASSSDRAYEQYF
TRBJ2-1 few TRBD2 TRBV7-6 TGTGCCAGCAGCTTGAGCTCCGGGACTAGCGAGTTCTTC CASSLSSGTSEFF
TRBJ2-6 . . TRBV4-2 TGTGCCAGCAGCCAAGGTGTCTCCGGGGCTGGGGCCAACGTCCTGACTTTC CASSQGVSGAGANVLTF
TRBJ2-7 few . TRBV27 TGTGCCAGCAGGACAGGAGCCTACGAGCAGTACTTC CASRTGAYEQYF
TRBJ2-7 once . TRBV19 TGTGCCAGTAGTATAGTGCCAGATTCCTACGAGCAGTACTTC CASSIVPDSYEQYF
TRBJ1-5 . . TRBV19 TGTGCCAGTAGTTTATCGGGCTCTCAGCCCCAGCATTTT CASSLSGSQPQHF
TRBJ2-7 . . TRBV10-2 TGCGCCAGCAGAGATTGGGGAGGCCCTGATACCTACGAGCAGTACTTC CASRDWGGPDTYEQYF
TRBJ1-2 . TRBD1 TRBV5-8 TGTGCCAGCAGCTTGCAGGGACAGGGACTCTATGGCTACACCTTC CASSLQGQGLYGYTF
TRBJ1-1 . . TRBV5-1 TGCGCCAGCAGCTTCGGTGCAGGGGCTACTCCTGAAGCTTTCTTT CASSFGAGATPEAFF
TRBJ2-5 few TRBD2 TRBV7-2 TGTGCCAGCAGCACCCCTAGCGGGGTAGAGACCCAGTACTTC CASSTPSGVETQYF
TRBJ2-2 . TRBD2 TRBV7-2 TGTGCCAGCAGCTTAGTTAGCGGGGGGTACACCGGGGAGCTGTTTTTT CASSLVSGGYTGELFF
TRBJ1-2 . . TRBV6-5 TGTGCCAGCAGTCGGACAGACTCGTATGGCTACACCTTC CASSRTDSYGYTF
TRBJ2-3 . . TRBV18 TGTGCCAGCTCACCAGGAGGGTTGGGCACAGATACGCAGTATTTT CASSPGGLGTDTQYF